This T cell receptor (beta chain) appears in the sequencing data of a study of T cells in Graves' hyperthyroidism and ophthalmopathy. Findings and caveats of the study: Appearing also in blood were most of the thyroid clonotypes expanded above 0.001.

Germline V CDR1 and CDR2: DFQATT, SNEGSKA (reference sequence). The CDR3 length is 10 residues. V dropped 6 bases and J dropped 7 bases, with 9 bases sitting between them. Researchers took RNA transcripts and amplified the TCR beta CDR3 regions from them. Using the HTBI primer set, a first-round RT-PCR was run on the TCR CDR3. In TCRdb, the multiplex PCR reads were re-called with MiXCR into one record per CDR3 protein. Of a few hundred thousand distinct CDR3 sequences in the sample, approximately 14% are singletons; the top ten hold around 7.7%. For Graves' hyperthyroidism to be stable, ophthalmopathy could not progress within 18 months. Isolation of PBMCs was performed on around 9.3 ml fresh peripheral blood. In its sample, this clonotype was seen many times. The antigen is unknown.

Sequenced: blood. The TCR originated in a young woman with Graves' hyperthyroidism. The chain combines TRBV20-1 with TRBJ1-1; D unresolved. The CDR3 DNA reads as TGCAGTGCGGGGTCGGATGAAGCTTTCTTT. Amino acid sequence: CSAGSDEAFF.